Listed below are T cell receptor beta chains from one sample, sequenced in a study of CXCR3-negative and CXCR3-positive naive CD8 T cells. TCRdb re-called the 5' RACE reads and catalogs CDR3 proteins one per entry, DNA excluded. The ten top clones account for 0.53%, within a sample of tens of thousands of distinct CDR3 sequences. Input material: naive CXCR3+ CD8+ T cells from blood. Receptor source: a human donor in good health. Some clones in this sample may be carry-over from other donors' samples. Each CDR3 is given with its conserved first and last residue. The order of the fields is V gene, J gene, CDR3 protein.

>TRBV11-1|TRBJ2-7
CASSEEGLAYGQYF
>TRBV9|TRBJ2-2
CASQEGGDNTGELFF
>TRBV4-1|TRBJ2-1
CASSPFDNEQFF
>TRBV11-2|TRBJ1-6
CASSDGRNKRGGLSPLHF
>TRBV12-3/TRBV12-4|TRBJ2-5
CASSLQGGHSETQYF
>TRBV6-5|TRBJ2-1
CASSYSGDNEQFF
>TRBV5-1|TRBJ2-1
CASSSQGDEAYNEQFF
>TRBV6-2/TRBV6-3|TRBJ2-1
CASSRRRPGMGAYNEQFF
>TRBV15|TRBJ2-5
CATSIAGVAGETQYF
>TRBV24-1|TRBJ2-3
CATSDLTSGGTSTDTQYF
>TRBV20-1|TRBJ2-7
CSAEAAISYEQYF
>TRBV11-2|TRBJ2-3
CASSTAAGPPGDTQYF
>TRBV20-1|TRBJ2-7
CSARAQRDYYEQYF
>TRBV13|TRBJ2-2
CASSLSQGARGTGELFF
>TRBV12-3/TRBV12-4|TRBJ2-2
CASSPSGPNTGELFF
>TRBV6-4|TRBJ2-1
CASSEGQGPDEQFF
>TRBV3-1|TRBJ2-4
CASSHPPKDIQYF
>TRBV19|TRBJ2-1
CASSLATVSYNEQFF
>TRBV6-5|TRBJ2-3
CASSSQSTDTQYF
>TRBV4-2|TRBJ2-1
CASSQDPSGGNEQFF
>TRBV19|TRBJ1-1
CASSTVHRGRLVTEAFF
>TRBV28|TRBJ1-6
CASSYDDSPYNSPLHF
>TRBV7-6|TRBJ2-7
CASGGDYEQYF
>TRBV5-1|TRBJ2-3
CASSLVGGLADTQYF
>TRBV28|TRBJ2-1
CASSTLSGYNEQFF
>TRBV28|TRBJ2-3
CASSFGVGDTQYF
>TRBV12-3/TRBV12-4|TRBJ2-1
CASSMYGGTSGVGDEQFF
>TRBV10-3|TRBJ2-7
CAISESWDSSYEQYF
>TRBV4-1|TRBJ2-7
CASSVIGVSYEQYF
>TRBV14|TRBJ2-7
CASSPSTLVEQYF
>TRBV7-9|TRBJ2-3
CASSSPIRDTQYF
>TRBV5-1|TRBJ2-7
CASSLGTPGQGAEQYF
>TRBV6-6|TRBJ2-3
CASSPGGRRTDTQYF
>TRBV7-8|TRBJ2-5
CASRHYQGMQLETQYF
>TRBV6-5|TRBJ2-7
CASSRRTDRSYEQYF
>TRBV4-1|TRBJ2-3
CASSQVPFTDTQYF
>TRBV14|TRBJ2-7
CASSPGTGSWEQYF
>TRBV6-2/TRBV6-3|TRBJ1-1
CASSYSGFTEAFF
>TRBV28|TRBJ2-7
CASSLVYEQYF